This is a list of T cell receptor beta chains from one sample in a study of CD8 T cells in Susac syndrome. TCRdb reanalysed the immunoSEQ multiplex PCR reads using MiXCR and keeps one entry per CDR3 protein. The table shows about 430,000 distinct CDR3 sequences, with 75% to 90% occurring only once. The material sequenced was CD8+ T cells from PBMCs. The receptors derive from a human donor with multiple sclerosis. Both conserved end residues are part of each CDR3. Fields, in order: V gene, J gene, D gene, clone size, CDR3 DNA, CDR3 protein. D genes are given only for firm matches. Clone size appears in some rows only: once, few, many, or a class for an expanded clone.

TRBV7-2	TRBJ2-3	TRBD2	.	TGTGCCAGCAGCCCCGGACTAGCGGGAGGACCCCTCACAGATACGCAGTATTTT	CASSPGLAGGPLTDTQYF
TRBV7-9	TRBJ2-3	TRBD2	.	TGTGCCAGCTTCCCCCCGGGACTAGCGGGAGGGCCAACGCAGTATTTT	CASFPPGLAGGPTQYF
TRBV28	TRBJ2-3	TRBD2	.	TGTGCCGGCCAAGCGGGACTCACAGATACGCAGTATTTT	CAGQAGLTDTQYF
TRBV7-7	TRBJ2-3	.	.	TGTGCTAGCAGCCCCACGGGGTATAGCACAGATACGCAGTATTTT	CASSPTGYSTDTQYF
TRBV24-1	TRBJ2-5	.	.	TGTGCCACCAGTGGTGGTCCCAAAACGAGCGTAGGATTAGAAGGGACCCAGTACTTC	CATSGGPKTSVGLEGTQYF
TRBV27	TRBJ2-7	.	.	TGTGCCAGCAGTTTAACTGTCAGGGGCTACGAGCAGTACTTC	CASSLTVRGYEQYF
TRBV4-1	TRBJ1-5	.	.	TGTGCCAGCAGCCAAGAGGGCGGCCAGCCCCAGCATTTT	CASSQEGGQPQHF
TRBV19	TRBJ1-1	TRBD1	.	TGTGCCAGTAGTGCGACAGGGCCCATGAACACTGAAGCTTTCTTT	CASSATGPMNTEAFF
TRBV4-1	TRBJ2-7	.	.	TGCGCCAGCAGCCAAGTAAAAGGTACCGTCGACGAGCAGTACTTC	CASSQVKGTVDEQYF
TRBV20-1	TRBJ1-1	.	once	TGCAGTGTCCGCCTGAGTCCGGAGGGCACTGAAGCTTTCTTT	CSVRLSPEGTEAFF
TRBV19	TRBJ1-5	.	.	TGTGCCAGTAGTATAGTTACGAGTCAGCCCCAGCATTTT	CASSIVTSQPQHF
TRBV5-1	TRBJ1-1	TRBD1	.	TGCGCCAGCACCCGACAGGGGGTCACTGAAGCTTTCTTT	CASTRQGVTEAFF
TRBV5-1	TRBJ2-1	.	.	TGCGCCAGCAGCTTGGACGGTGATGGGTCCTACAATGAGCAGTTCTTC	CASSLDGDGSYNEQFF
TRBV4-1	TRBJ2-7	.	few	TGCGCCAGCAGCCAAGTGGCGGGGCGGAACGAGCAGTACTTC	CASSQVAGRNEQYF
TRBV6-1	TRBJ1-2	.	.	TGTGCCAGCAGTGAAAGTCTCCTGTCGGGAGGCTACACCTTC	CASSESLLSGGYTF
TRBV27	TRBJ1-1	.	once	TGTGCCAGCAGTCCCCACCCTCAGGGCCCTGAAGCTTTCTTT	CASSPHPQGPEAFF
TRBV11-2	TRBJ1-2	TRBD1	.	TGTGCCAGCAGAACTACAGGGGGCGATGGCTACACCTTC	CASRTTGGDGYTF
TRBV20-1	TRBJ2-7	TRBD2	.	TGCAGTGCTAGAGGGCCGGGACTAGCGACCGAGGAGCAGTACTTC	CSARGPGLATEEQYF
TRBV28	TRBJ2-4	.	.	TGTGCCAGCAGTTCCGCTCCTGGACTCTTTTACCTAGCCAAAAACATTCAGTACTTC	CASSSAPGLFYLAKNIQYF
TRBV29-1	TRBJ2-1	TRBD1	.	TGCAGCGTTGAAGTAGGGGACAGGGGGCTGGATGAGCAGTTCTTC	CSVEVGDRGLDEQFF
TRBV10-3	TRBJ1-5	.	.	TGTGCCATCAGTGAGACTCCCAATCAGCCCCAGCATTTT	CAISETPNQPQHF
TRBV29-1	TRBJ1-2	.	.	TGCAGCGTAACTACGCTCTATGGCTACACCTTC	CSVTTLYGYTF
TRBV2	TRBJ2-7	TRBD2	.	TGTGCCAGCAGTGAAGCGGGACTAGCGATCGAGCAGTACTTC	CASSEAGLAIEQYF